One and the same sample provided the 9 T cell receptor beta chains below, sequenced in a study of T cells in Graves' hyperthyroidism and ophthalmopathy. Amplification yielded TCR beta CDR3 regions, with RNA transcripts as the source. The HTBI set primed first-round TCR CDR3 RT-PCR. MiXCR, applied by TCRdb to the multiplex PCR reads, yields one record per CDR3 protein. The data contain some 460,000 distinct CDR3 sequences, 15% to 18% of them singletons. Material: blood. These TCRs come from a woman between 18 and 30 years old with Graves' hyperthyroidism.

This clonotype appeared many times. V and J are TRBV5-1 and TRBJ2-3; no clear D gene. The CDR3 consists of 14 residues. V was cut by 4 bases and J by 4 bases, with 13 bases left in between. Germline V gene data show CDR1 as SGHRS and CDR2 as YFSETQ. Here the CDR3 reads CASSPLYAADTQYF. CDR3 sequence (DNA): TGCGCCAGCAGCCCCCTCTATGCAGCAGATACGCAGTATTTT.

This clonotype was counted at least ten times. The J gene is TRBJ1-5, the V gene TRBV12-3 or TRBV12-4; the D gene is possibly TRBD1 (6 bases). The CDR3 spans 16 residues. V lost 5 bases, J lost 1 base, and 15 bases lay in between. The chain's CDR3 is CASSAWGGASNQPQHF. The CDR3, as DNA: TGTGCCAGCAGTGCCTGGGGGGGGGCGAGCAATCAGCCCCAGCATTTT.

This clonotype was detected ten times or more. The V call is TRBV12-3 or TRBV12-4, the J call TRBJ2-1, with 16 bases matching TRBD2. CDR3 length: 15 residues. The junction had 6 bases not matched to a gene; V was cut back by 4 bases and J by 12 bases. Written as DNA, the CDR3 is TGTGCCAGCAGTTACGGGACTAGCGGGGGGGCCTCGCAGTTCTTC. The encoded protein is CASSYGTSGGASQFF.

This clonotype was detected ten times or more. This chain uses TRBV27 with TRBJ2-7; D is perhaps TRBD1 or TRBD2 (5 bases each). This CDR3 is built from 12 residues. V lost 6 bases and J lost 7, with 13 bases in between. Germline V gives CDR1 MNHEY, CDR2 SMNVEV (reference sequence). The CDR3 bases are TGTGCCAGCAGCCACCTTGGGGGAGAGCAGTACTTC. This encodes CASSHLGGEQYF.

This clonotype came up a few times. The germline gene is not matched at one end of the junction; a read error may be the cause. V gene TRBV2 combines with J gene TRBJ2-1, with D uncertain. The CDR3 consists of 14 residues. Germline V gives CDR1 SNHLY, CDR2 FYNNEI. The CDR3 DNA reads TGTGCCAGCAGTGGCCACAGCTCCTACAGTGAGCAGTTCTTC. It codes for CASSGHSSYSEQFF.

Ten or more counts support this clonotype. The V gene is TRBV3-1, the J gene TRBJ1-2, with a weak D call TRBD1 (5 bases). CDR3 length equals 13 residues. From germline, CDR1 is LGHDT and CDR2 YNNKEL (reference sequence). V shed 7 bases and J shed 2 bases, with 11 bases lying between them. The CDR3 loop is CASNNKGNYGYTF. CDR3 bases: TGTGCCAGCAACAACAAGGGGAACTATGGCTACACCTTC.

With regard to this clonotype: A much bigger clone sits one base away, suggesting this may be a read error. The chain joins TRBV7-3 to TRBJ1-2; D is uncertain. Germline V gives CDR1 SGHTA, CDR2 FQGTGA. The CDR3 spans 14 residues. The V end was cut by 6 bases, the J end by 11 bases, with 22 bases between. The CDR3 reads CASRSMTGREKYTF. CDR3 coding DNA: TGTGCCAGCAGGTCCATGACCGGACGGGAGAAGTACACCTTC.

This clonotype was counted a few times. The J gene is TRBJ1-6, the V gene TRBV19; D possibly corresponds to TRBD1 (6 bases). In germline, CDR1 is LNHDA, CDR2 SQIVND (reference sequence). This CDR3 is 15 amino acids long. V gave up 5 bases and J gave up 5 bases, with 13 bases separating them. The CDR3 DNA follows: TGTGCCAGTAGTGAAATGGACAGAGATAATTCACCCCTCCACTTT. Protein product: CASSEMDRDNSPLHF.

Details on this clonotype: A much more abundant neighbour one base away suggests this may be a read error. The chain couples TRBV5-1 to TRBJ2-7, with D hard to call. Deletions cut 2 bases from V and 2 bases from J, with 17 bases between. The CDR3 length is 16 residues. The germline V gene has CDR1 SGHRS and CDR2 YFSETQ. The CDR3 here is CASSFSTAKWTYEQYF. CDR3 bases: TGCGCCAGCAGCTTTTCGACGGCTAAATGGACCTACGAGCAGTACTTC.